These 2 T cell receptor beta chains were all obtained from the same sample, sequenced in a study of CDR3 diversity in severe acne. TCRdb redid the calling of the PCR reads with MiXCR, one entry per CDR3 protein. This sample has over 100,000 distinct CDR3 sequences, with 45% to 60% found just once. Sequencing was performed on blood. The receptors were sampled from a male donor with acne.

This chain joins TRBV25-1 and TRBJ1-5, with D perhaps matching TRBD1 (5 bases). Trimming took 5 bases from V and 2 from J, leaving 25 bases between them. This CDR3 has 19 amino acids. Per germline, CDR1 MGHDK and CDR2 SYGVNS. CDR3 amino acids: CASSFSGARAGVGNQPQHF. CDR3 sequence (DNA): TGTGCCAGCAGTTTCTCTGGGGCCAGAGCTGGGGTAGGCAATCAGCCCCAGCATTTT.

Here the CDR3 reads CATWAGGADTQYF. The CDR3 DNA reads TGTGCCACCTGGGCGGGAGGGGCAGATACGCAGTATTTT. The genes are TRBV25-1 and TRBJ2-3; 9 bases align to TRBD2. Germline trimming cut 10 bases from V and 4 bases from J; bases unmatched to any gene: 6. Germline assignment: CDR1 MGHDK and CDR2 SYGVNS. This CDR3 has 13 residues. The full variable domain, with the rest looked up from reference TRBV25-1 and TRBJ2-3, is EADIYQTPRYLVIGTGKKITLECSQTMGHDKMYWYQQDPGMELHLIHYSYGVNSTEKGDLSSESTVSRIRTEHFPLTLESARPSHTSQYLCATWAGGADTQYFGPGTRLTVL.